The T cell receptor (beta chain) under discussion was sequenced for a study of chemoradiotherapy in HPV16-positive cancers. Overall study: Functional T-cell assays on two HPV16-positive patients' cells defined candidate HPV-specific clones and common TCR motifs. Broader study findings: Better recurrence-free survival went with HPV-responsive T-cell expansion in HPV16-positive patients. Candidate HPV-specific clones and E7-related TCR motifs grew in tumor during treatment.

Comment on this clone: The antigen is not known.

The method was immunoSEQ multiplex PCR; TCRdb's version includes in-frame clones alone and lacks a portion of them. The sample shows about 29,000 clones, over 90% of them seen only once. The sample here was blood, taken from a patient who underwent chemoradiotherapy. The clonotype comes from a human donor with HPV-associated anogenital cancer.

The CDR3 here is CASSPTGGVSSYEQYF. The DNA of the CDR3 is TGCGCCAGCAGCCCTACAGGGGGGGTGAGCTCCTACGAGCAGTACTTC. This chain uses TRBV5-1 with TRBJ2-7, with a weak D call TRBD1 (8 bases). V lost 4 bases to trimming and J lost 0 bases, with 17 bases between them. CDR1 and CDR2 (germline): SGHRS, YFSETQ. This CDR3 region has 16 residues.